This is a list of T cell receptor beta chains from one sample in a study of T-cell memory formation after mild COVID-19. TCRdb reanalysed the 5' RACE reads using MiXCR and keeps one entry per CDR3 protein. The data show approximately 350,000 distinct CDR3 sequences, with roughly 14% seen just once and about 22% held by the top ten. The sample comprised PBMCs or a T cell subset sorted from them (not recorded which). The receptor set was obtained from a man aged 18 to 30 who had mild COVID-19 (a few samples of this study predate the infection). Cell type and time point are not known. Each CDR3 is given with its conserved first and last residue. Fields, in order: J gene, V gene, D gene, clone size, CDR3 protein, CDR3 DNA. The D gene is left open where the match is weak. Expanded clones are given a class, and other clones once, few, many or no size at all.

J gene: TRBJ1-5; V gene: TRBV20-1; D gene: .; clone size: .; CDR3 protein: CSAGQGLNQPQHF; CDR3 DNA: TGCAGTGCTGGCCAGGGTCTGAATCAGCCCCAGCATTTT
J gene: TRBJ2-2; V gene: TRBV10-3; D gene: .; clone size: .; CDR3 protein: CAIRYSAAGTGELFF; CDR3 DNA: TGTGCCATCAGGTACTCAGCCGCTGGGACCGGGGAGCTGTTTTTT
J gene: TRBJ1-1; V gene: TRBV5-1; D gene: TRBD1; clone size: many; CDR3 protein: CASSLIDRDTEAFF; CDR3 DNA: TGCGCCAGCAGCCTCATCGACAGGGACACTGAAGCTTTCTTT
J gene: TRBJ2-2; V gene: TRBV15; D gene: .; clone size: .; CDR3 protein: CATSSFQEGANTGELFF; CDR3 DNA: TGTGCCACCAGCAGTTTTCAGGAGGGGGCGAACACCGGGGAGCTGTTTTTT
J gene: TRBJ2-7; V gene: TRBV20-1; D gene: .; clone size: many; CDR3 protein: CSASPGLGGGEQYF; CDR3 DNA: TGCAGTGCTAGCCCGGGACTGGGAGGAGGCGAGCAGTACTTC
J gene: TRBJ2-2; V gene: TRBV9; D gene: TRBD2; clone size: .; CDR3 protein: CASSATSGGAEELFF; CDR3 DNA: TGTGCCAGCAGCGCGACTAGCGGGGGGGCCGAGGAGCTGTTTTTT
J gene: TRBJ1-2; V gene: TRBV6-5; D gene: .; clone size: .; CDR3 protein: CASRFQGGYGYTF; CDR3 DNA: TGTGCCAGCAGGTTCCAGGGTGGCTATGGCTACACCTTC
J gene: TRBJ2-1; V gene: TRBV6-5; D gene: .; clone size: .; CDR3 protein: CASSSGTRYNEQFF; CDR3 DNA: TGTGCCAGCAGTTCCGGGACACGCTACAATGAGCAGTTCTTC
J gene: TRBJ2-3; V gene: TRBV6-4; D gene: .; clone size: .; CDR3 protein: CASSVGSADTQYF; CDR3 DNA: TGTGCCAGCAGTGTTGGGTCCGCAGATACGCAGTATTTT
J gene: TRBJ2-3; V gene: TRBV5-1; D gene: TRBD1; clone size: .; CDR3 protein: CASGTGEGDTQYF; CDR3 DNA: TGCGCCAGCGGGACAGGGGAAGGAGATACGCAGTATTTT
J gene: TRBJ2-7; V gene: TRBV27; D gene: TRBD1; clone size: .; CDR3 protein: CASSPWTGPREQYF; CDR3 DNA: TGTGCCAGCAGTCCATGGACAGGGCCCCGCGAGCAGTACTTC
J gene: TRBJ1-2; V gene: TRBV12-3/TRBV12-4; D gene: .; clone size: many; CDR3 protein: CASTLDTNGYTF; CDR3 DNA: TGTGCCAGCACCCTGGACACTAATGGCTACACCTTC
J gene: TRBJ2-1; V gene: TRBV20-1; D gene: TRBD2; clone size: few; CDR3 protein: CSAWAGGEQFF; CDR3 DNA: TGCAGTGCCTGGGCCGGGGGGGAGCAGTTCTTC
J gene: TRBJ1-5; V gene: TRBV29-1; D gene: .; clone size: few; CDR3 protein: CSVEAGNNQPQHF; CDR3 DNA: TGCAGCGTTGAAGCAGGAAACAATCAGCCCCAGCATTTT
J gene: TRBJ2-1; V gene: TRBV5-6; D gene: .; clone size: .; CDR3 protein: CASSLGQSYNEQFF; CDR3 DNA: TGTGCCAGCAGCCTTGGACAGTCCTACAATGAGCAGTTCTTC
J gene: TRBJ2-3; V gene: TRBV12-3/TRBV12-4; D gene: .; clone size: .; CDR3 protein: CASSFRIQADTQYF; CDR3 DNA: TGTGCCAGCAGTTTCAGGATTCAGGCAGATACGCAGTATTTT
J gene: TRBJ1-5; V gene: TRBV2; D gene: .; clone size: few; CDR3 protein: CASSVPGHRNQPQHF; CDR3 DNA: TGTGCCAGCAGTGTACCAGGGCATCGCAATCAGCCCCAGCATTTT
J gene: TRBJ2-5; V gene: TRBV5-6; D gene: .; clone size: .; CDR3 protein: CASSLDLKQETQYF; CDR3 DNA: TGTGCCAGCAGCTTGGATCTTAAACAAGAGACCCAGTACTTC
J gene: TRBJ1-6; V gene: TRBV2; D gene: .; clone size: once; CDR3 protein: CASTTDGGYSPLHF; CDR3 DNA: TGTGCCAGCACTACCGACGGGGGGTATTCACCCCTCCACTTT
J gene: TRBJ1-1; V gene: TRBV20-1; D gene: .; clone size: .; CDR3 protein: CSVEGEAYTEAFF; CDR3 DNA: TGCAGTGTAGAGGGGGAGGCTTACACTGAAGCTTTCTTT
J gene: TRBJ2-3; V gene: TRBV4-3; D gene: .; clone size: .; CDR3 protein: CASSGHVAATDTQYF; CDR3 DNA: TGCGCCAGCAGCGGCCACGTAGCCGCCACAGATACGCAGTATTTT
J gene: TRBJ1-2; V gene: TRBV5-1; D gene: .; clone size: few; CDR3 protein: CASSLFLNTGYTF; CDR3 DNA: TGCGCCAGCAGCTTGTTTTTAAACACTGGCTACACCTTC
J gene: TRBJ2-5; V gene: TRBV11-3; D gene: TRBD1; clone size: .; CDR3 protein: CASSLGQGAGETQYF; CDR3 DNA: TGTGCCAGCAGCTTGGGACAGGGAGCGGGGGAGACCCAGTACTTC
J gene: TRBJ2-3; V gene: TRBV5-1; D gene: .; clone size: few; CDR3 protein: CASSEGHNTDTQYF; CDR3 DNA: TGCGCCAGCAGCGAGGGACACAACACAGATACGCAGTATTTT
J gene: TRBJ1-2; V gene: TRBV20-1; D gene: .; clone size: .; CDR3 protein: CSAPTPDYGYTF; CDR3 DNA: TGCAGTGCTCCTACTCCCGACTATGGCTACACCTTC
J gene: TRBJ1-2; V gene: TRBV12-3/TRBV12-4; D gene: .; clone size: .; CDR3 protein: CASGHQGSANYGYTF; CDR3 DNA: TGTGCCAGCGGCCACCAGGGGAGCGCTAACTATGGCTACACCTTC
J gene: TRBJ1-1; V gene: TRBV11-2; D gene: .; clone size: many; CDR3 protein: CASSLDVGRGAFF; CDR3 DNA: TGTGCCAGCAGCTTAGATGTCGGGCGCGGAGCTTTCTTT
J gene: TRBJ2-5; V gene: TRBV7-9; D gene: .; clone size: few; CDR3 protein: CASSPMGGYQETQYF; CDR3 DNA: TGTGCCAGCAGCCCGATGGGGGGCTATCAAGAGACCCAGTACTTC
J gene: TRBJ2-5; V gene: TRBV12-3/TRBV12-4; D gene: .; clone size: .; CDR3 protein: CASSLDETQYF; CDR3 DNA: TGTGCCAGCAGTTTAGATGAGACCCAGTACTTC
J gene: TRBJ2-5; V gene: TRBV21-1; D gene: .; clone size: few; CDR3 protein: CASSKAGRGQETQYF; CDR3 DNA: TGTGCCAGCAGCAAAGCTGGCAGGGGACAAGAGACCCAGTACTTC
J gene: TRBJ2-1; V gene: TRBV20-1; D gene: .; clone size: few; CDR3 protein: CSARERTFSYNEQFF; CDR3 DNA: TGCAGTGCTAGAGAGCGTACCTTCTCCTACAATGAGCAGTTCTTC
J gene: TRBJ1-6; V gene: TRBV11-2; D gene: .; clone size: many; CDR3 protein: CASSLDSVRADNSPLHF; CDR3 DNA: TGTGCCAGCAGCTTAGATTCCGTCAGGGCGGATAATTCACCCCTCCACTTT
J gene: TRBJ1-4; V gene: TRBV7-2; D gene: .; clone size: few; CDR3 protein: CASSDRPTPNEKLFF; CDR3 DNA: TGTGCCAGCAGCGACCGGCCGACCCCTAATGAAAAACTGTTTTTT
J gene: TRBJ2-1; V gene: TRBV4-1; D gene: .; clone size: .; CDR3 protein: CASSHARGYEQFF; CDR3 DNA: TGCGCCAGCAGCCACGCCCGGGGCTATGAGCAGTTCTTC
J gene: TRBJ2-4; V gene: TRBV12-5; D gene: TRBD2; clone size: .; CDR3 protein: CASGTSGGYKNIQYF; CDR3 DNA: TGTGCGTCCGGGACTAGCGGGGGATACAAAAACATTCAGTACTTC
J gene: TRBJ2-5; V gene: TRBV7-6; D gene: .; clone size: few; CDR3 protein: CASGPAIGETQYF; CDR3 DNA: TGTGCCAGCGGGCCTGCAATTGGAGAGACCCAGTACTTC
J gene: TRBJ1-2; V gene: TRBV6-5; D gene: .; clone size: .; CDR3 protein: CASSLGQEGGYTF; CDR3 DNA: TGTGCCAGCAGTCTCGGGCAAGAAGGTGGCTACACCTTC
J gene: TRBJ2-7; V gene: TRBV19; D gene: TRBD2; clone size: .; CDR3 protein: CASSIGPAGAYEQYF; CDR3 DNA: TGTGCCAGTAGTATAGGCCCAGCGGGGGCGTACGAGCAGTACTTC
J gene: TRBJ2-3; V gene: TRBV5-1; D gene: .; clone size: few; CDR3 protein: CASSSPGVGKLYADTQYF; CDR3 DNA: TGCGCCAGCAGCTCCCCCGGAGTGGGGAAATTGTATGCAGATACGCAGTATTTT
J gene: TRBJ2-2; V gene: TRBV4-2; D gene: TRBD2; clone size: .; CDR3 protein: CASSRGLAGETGELFF; CDR3 DNA: TGTGCCAGCAGCCGAGGACTAGCGGGGGAAACCGGGGAGCTGTTTTTT
J gene: TRBJ2-2; V gene: TRBV7-6; D gene: .; clone size: .; CDR3 protein: CASKFPILVTGELFF; CDR3 DNA: TGTGCCAGCAAGTTCCCAATTTTGGTCACCGGGGAGCTGTTTTTT
J gene: TRBJ1-3; V gene: TRBV5-6; D gene: .; clone size: few; CDR3 protein: CASSLGQAKGNTIYF; CDR3 DNA: TGTGCCAGCAGCTTGGGACAGGCAAAAGGAAACACCATATATTTT
J gene: TRBJ1-1; V gene: TRBV7-6; D gene: .; clone size: few; CDR3 protein: CASSLYGGEMNTEAFF; CDR3 DNA: TGTGCCAGCAGCTTGTACGGGGGGGAAATGAACACTGAAGCTTTCTTT
J gene: TRBJ2-7; V gene: TRBV7-9; D gene: .; clone size: .; CDR3 protein: CATSNRDGGRRYF; CDR3 DNA: TGTGCCACCTCGAACCGGGACGGTGGAAGAAGGTACTTC
J gene: TRBJ1-1; V gene: TRBV12-3/TRBV12-4; D gene: .; clone size: few; CDR3 protein: CASSTPGSEAFF; CDR3 DNA: TGTGCCAGCAGTACCCCCGGGAGTGAAGCTTTCTTT
J gene: TRBJ1-2; V gene: TRBV27; D gene: .; clone size: .; CDR3 protein: CASSPDSLYGYTF; CDR3 DNA: TGTGCCAGCAGTCCGGACAGCCTCTATGGCTACACCTTC
J gene: TRBJ2-1; V gene: TRBV7-8; D gene: TRBD2; clone size: many; CDR3 protein: CASSPSATSGGAGNEQFF; CDR3 DNA: TGTGCCAGCAGCCCTAGTGCGACTAGCGGGGGGGCAGGGAATGAGCAGTTCTTC
J gene: TRBJ2-7; V gene: TRBV10-2; D gene: TRBD1; clone size: .; CDR3 protein: CASSGRGQPYEQYF; CDR3 DNA: TGCGCCAGCAGTGGCAGGGGGCAACCCTACGAGCAGTACTTC
J gene: TRBJ2-6; V gene: TRBV3-1; D gene: .; clone size: .; CDR3 protein: CASSQGNREGANVLTF; CDR3 DNA: TGTGCCAGCAGCCAAGGCAACAGGGAAGGGGCCAACGTCCTGACTTTC
J gene: TRBJ2-3; V gene: TRBV7-9; D gene: .; clone size: .; CDR3 protein: CASSSRTVTDTQYF; CDR3 DNA: TGTGCCAGCAGCTCCCGGACAGTCACAGATACGCAGTATTTT
J gene: TRBJ2-2; V gene: TRBV4-3; D gene: .; clone size: .; CDR3 protein: CASSPTAGPGELFF; CDR3 DNA: TGCGCCAGCAGCCCCACAGCCGGCCCCGGGGAGCTGTTTTTT
J gene: TRBJ2-5; V gene: TRBV6-5; D gene: .; clone size: .; CDR3 protein: CASSYGGETQYF; CDR3 DNA: TGTGCCAGCAGTTACGGTGGGGAGACCCAGTACTTC
J gene: TRBJ2-1; V gene: TRBV19; D gene: .; clone size: few; CDR3 protein: CASIGGASYNEQFF; CDR3 DNA: TGTGCCAGTATAGGGGGGGCGTCCTACAATGAGCAGTTCTTC
J gene: TRBJ2-5; V gene: TRBV5-1; D gene: .; clone size: many; CDR3 protein: CASRNSGNAEETQYF; CDR3 DNA: TGCGCCAGCAGGAATAGCGGCAACGCGGAGGAGACCCAGTACTTC
J gene: TRBJ1-2; V gene: TRBV27; D gene: .; clone size: many; CDR3 protein: CASSLNDGQYGYTF; CDR3 DNA: TGTGCCAGCAGTTTAAACGACGGACAGTATGGCTACACCTTC
J gene: TRBJ1-6; V gene: TRBV7-3; D gene: .; clone size: .; CDR3 protein: CASSRGGSSPLHF; CDR3 DNA: TGTGCCAGCAGCCGTGGCGGCAGTTCACCCCTCCACTTT
J gene: TRBJ1-1; V gene: TRBV4-2; D gene: .; clone size: .; CDR3 protein: CASSQPTGNTEAFF; CDR3 DNA: TGTGCCAGCAGCCAACCAACAGGGAACACTGAAGCTTTCTTT
J gene: TRBJ2-7; V gene: TRBV7-2; D gene: .; clone size: many; CDR3 protein: CASSLAQAGEQYF; CDR3 DNA: TGTGCCAGCAGCTTAGCGCAAGCCGGCGAGCAGTACTTC
J gene: TRBJ2-7; V gene: TRBV9; D gene: .; clone size: .; CDR3 protein: CASSVGGSPGEQYF; CDR3 DNA: TGTGCCAGCAGCGTAGGTGGGTCCCCTGGGGAGCAGTACTTC